This T cell receptor (beta chain) stems from a study of cytomegalovirus exposure and HLA in healthy donors. Looking at the study overall: Membership in the Caucasian-associated ancestry cluster was found for about 84% of approximately 400 genotyped donors. Study-level points and caveats: For presence/absence analyses, sequencing depth was assumed to be roughly uniform across donors. The authors considered a cluster of highly shared sequence variants likely to be a sequencing artifact. Apparent HLA restriction characterized most CMV-associated TCR beta chains in a later analysis.

The CDR3 is made up of 21 amino acids. PCR amplification relied on 60 Vbeta primers (plus 13 Jbeta primers). This table comes from immunoSEQ multiplex PCR, and its TCRdb copy is limited to in-frame clones, with some not included. The profile shows 200,000 to 250,000 clones, roughly 80% of them singletons. This clone appeared a few times. Its target is not known. Sequenced sample: PBMCs. This TCR came from a girl aged 2-15 years in good health and CMV-seronegative. V is TRBV1 and J is TRBJ1-2; TRBD1 is taken as the D call from the table, unchecked against the DNA. TRBV1 is flagged as a pseudogene. DNA for the CDR3: TGCACCAGCAGCCAAGATTTCCGAGCCCGACAGGGGGTTGAACGGCTCTATGGCTACACCTTC. It specifies CTSSQDFRARQGVERLYGYTF.